The rows below give T cell receptor beta chains drawn from one sample of a study of control samples from healthy donors and cancer patients. The assay was immunoSEQ multiplex PCR, and TCRdb's table has in-frame clones only and misses some. The profile covers about 26,000 clones, with about 81% appearing a single time and approximately 22% taken by the ten largest. Sequencing used PBMCs. The receptors stem from a man aged 55 to 70 with colorectal cancer. Both conserved end residues are part of each CDR3. A D gene is named only where the DNA matches it firmly. Size is omitted from some rows. Given values are once, few, many or a class for expanded clones.

j_call d_call clone_size v_call cdr3_length cdr3_aa cdr3_nt
TRBJ1-1 NA once TRBV5-1 15 CASSLGGGESTEAFF TGCGCCAGCAGCTTGGGCGGGGGGGAAAGCACTGAAGCTTTCTTT
TRBJ2-4 NA NA TRBV19 13 CASSRKYQDIQYF TGTGCCAGTAGCAGGAAGTACCAAGACATTCAGTACTTC
TRBJ2-3 TRBD1 once TRBV24-1 16 CATSDPTGTGEDTQYF TGTGCCACCAGTGACCCCACCGGGACAGGAGAGGATACGCAGTATTTT
TRBJ1-1 NA NA TRBV3-1/TRBV3-2 13 CASSLRLNTEAFF TGTGCCAGCAGCCTCCGTTTGAACACTGAAGCTTTCTTT
TRBJ1-2 NA NA TRBV6-1 13 CASSERGLIGYTF TGTGCCAGCAGTGAAAGGGGTCTAATTGGCTACACCTTC
TRBJ1-2 NA once TRBV18 14 CASSPLIQPYGYTF TGTGCCAGCTCACCACTCATACAGCCCTATGGCTACACCTTC
TRBJ1-2 TRBD1 NA TRBV4-3 15 CASSPSGTGYSGYTF TGCGCCAGCAGCCCGAGCGGGACAGGGTATAGCGGCTACACCTTC
TRBJ2-5 NA NA TRBV19 13 CASRRTALETQYF TGTGCCAGTAGAAGGACGGCCTTAGAGACCCAGTACTTC
TRBJ1-4 NA NA TRBV30 12 CAWSFVGEKLFF TGTGCCTGGAGTTTCGTGGGAGAAAAACTGTTTTTT
TRBJ1-1 NA NA TRBV7-2 16 CASSSSITQVKTEAFF TGTGCCAGCAGCTCATCAATTACTCAAGTGAAGACTGAAGCTTTCTTT
TRBJ1-6 TRBD1 NA TRBV6-1 18 CASSELDYRDRSGSPLHF TGTGCCAGCAGTGAACTCGATTACCGGGACAGGTCGGGTTCACCCCTCCACTTT
TRBJ1-2 TRBD1 NA TRBV29-1 13 CSVLQGWVDGYTF TGCAGCGTTCTACAGGGGTGGGTGGATGGCTACACCTTC
TRBJ2-3 NA NA TRBV10-3 12 CAISDLTDTQYF TGTGCCATCAGTGACCTCACAGATACGCAGTATTTT
TRBJ2-5 NA NA TRBV30 13 CAGGAGGRETQYF TGTGCGGGGGGGGCAGGGGGCCGGGAGACCCAGTACTTC
TRBJ1-1 TRBD1 NA TRBV19 15 CASSVGTGGTTEAFF TGTGCCAGTAGTGTCGGGACAGGAGGGACCACTGAAGCTTTCTTT
TRBJ2-2 NA few TRBV7-5 17 CARSLATSGGHTGELFF TGTGCCAGAAGCTTAGCAACTAGCGGGGGCCACACCGGGGAGCTGTTTTTT
TRBJ1-1 NA few TRBV6-4 14 CASSVEGGFAEAFF TGTGCCAGCAGTGTTGAGGGGGGTTTTGCTGAAGCTTTCTTT
TRBJ2-1 NA NA TRBV5-1 16 CASSLGGSLFNNEQFF TGCGCCAGCAGCTTGGGTGGGAGCCTTTTTAACAATGAGCAGTTCTTC
TRBJ1-1 NA NA TRBV19 14 CASSGRKVNTEAFF TGTGCCAGTAGTGGCAGGAAGGTGAACACTGAAGCTTTCTTT
TRBJ1-2 NA once TRBV11-2 13 CASSQGRYYGYTF TGTGCCAGCAGCCAGGGACGGTACTATGGCTACACCTTC
TRBJ1-4 NA once TRBV25-1 18 CASSEPSGVSATNEKLFF TGTGCCAGCAGTGAGCCATCAGGGGTCTCTGCAACTAATGAAAAACTGTTTTTT
TRBJ1-2 NA once TRBV6-6 13 CASRTEGVRGYTF TGTGCCAGCAGAACAGAGGGAGTGCGCGGCTACACCTTC
TRBJ1-1 NA NA TRBV11-2 13 CASSQRQHTEAFF TGTGCCAGCAGCCAGAGACAACACACTGAAGCCTTCTTT
TRBJ1-3 TRBD1 NA TRBV19 15 CASRGLGTGGNTIYF TGTGCCAGTCGCGGGCTGGGGACAGGTGGAAACACCATATATTTT
TRBJ1-5 NA NA TRBV19 18 CASSIPSGLLRGNQPQHF TGTGCCAGTAGTATCCCCTCCGGGTTACTGCGGGGCAATCAGCCCCAGCATTTT
TRBJ1-1 NA NA TRBV3-1/TRBV3-2 15 CASSPQGSENTEAFF TGTGCCAGCAGCCCCCAAGGGAGCGAGAACACTGAAGCTTTCTTT
TRBJ1-1 NA NA TRBV9 13 CASSSGPDTEAFF TGTGCCAGCAGCTCGGGGCCTGACACTGAAGCTTTCTTT
TRBJ2-5 NA few TRBV5-1 16 CASSLIPGQSQETQYF TGCGCCAGCAGCTTGATCCCCGGACAGAGCCAAGAGACCCAGTACTTC
TRBJ1-2 NA NA TRBV5-6 11 CASSFSYGYTF TGTGCCAGCAGCTTCAGCTATGGCTACACCTTC
TRBJ1-1 TRBD1 NA TRBV28 18 CASSLGTGGKIGPAEAFF TGTGCCAGCAGTTTAGGGACAGGGGGGAAAATCGGACCCGCTGAAGCTTTCTTT
TRBJ2-5 NA NA TRBV5-4 13 CASSLDSPETQYF TGTGCCAGCAGCTTGGATAGCCCAGAGACCCAGTACTTC
TRBJ1-1 NA NA TRBV5-5 13 CASSLGTATEAFF TGTGCCAGCAGCTTGGGTACAGCCACTGAAGCTTTCTTT
TRBJ2-2 NA NA TRBV24-1 17 CATSDWVDRWSTGELFF TGTGCCACCAGTGATTGGGTGGACAGATGGAGCACCGGGGAGCTGTTTTTT
TRBJ1-1 TRBD1 NA TRBV24-1 13 CATSRQGYTEAFF TGTGCCACCAGTCGACAGGGGTACACTGAAGCTTTCTTT
TRBJ1-2 TRBD1 NA TRBV5-4 16 CASSPSGTGGYYGYTF TGTGCCAGCAGCCCCTCCGGGACAGGGGGCTACTATGGCTACACCTTC
TRBJ1-1 NA NA TRBV19 13 CASSIIGNTEAFF TGTGCCAGTAGTATTATAGGGAACACTGAAGCTTTCTTT
TRBJ2-5 NA NA TRBV6-6 16 CASSRSYGVAPETQYF TGTGCCAGCAGCCGCTCTTACGGTGTCGCCCCAGAGACCCAGTACTTC
TRBJ2-3 NA NA TRBV5-1 14 CASSLAVAPNTQYF TGCGCCAGCAGCTTGGCGGTGGCGCCAAATACGCAGTATTTT
TRBJ1-2 NA NA TRBV7-8 14 CASSSNTGAVGYTF TGTGCCAGCAGCTCCAATACGGGGGCAGTTGGCTACACCTTC
TRBJ1-4 TRBD1 NA TRBV7-2 16 CASTFHAGTGVRKLFF TGTGCCAGCACCTTTCACGCCGGGACAGGGGTTAGAAAACTGTTTTTT
TRBJ2-7 TRBD2 NA TRBV6-2/TRBV6-3 16 CASGYTSGGFPYEQYF TGTGCCAGCGGTTATACTAGCGGGGGGTTCCCCTACGAGCAGTACTTC
TRBJ1-2 TRBD1 NA TRBV5-1 14 CASSPTTGVDGYTF TGCGCCAGCAGCCCAACGACAGGGGTCGATGGCTACACCTTC
TRBJ2-7 NA NA TRBV30 12 CAWRGSSYEQYF TGTGCCTGGAGGGGTTCCTCCTACGAGCAGTACTTC
TRBJ1-2 NA NA TRBV7-9 12 CASSFLSRGYTF TGTGCCAGCAGCTTCCTGTCCCGGGGCTACACCTTC
TRBJ2-3 TRBD2 NA TRBV5-5 16 CASSLGTSDSTDTQYF TGTGCCAGCAGCTTGGGGACTAGCGATAGCACAGATACGCAGTATTTT
TRBJ1-4 NA few TRBV5-4 14 CASSPEPANEKLFF TGTGCCAGCAGCCCAGAACCGGCTAATGAAAAACTGTTTTTT
TRBJ1-1 NA few TRBV6-6 13 CASSDGQNTEAFF TGTGCCAGCAGTGACGGACAGAACACTGAAGCTTTCTTT
TRBJ1-2 NA NA TRBV18 13 CASSPGPHYGYTF TGTGCCAGCTCACCCGGACCGCACTATGGCTACACCTTC